The 5 T cell receptor beta chains presented below share a single source sample, sequenced in a study of CD8+CD57+ T cells in acquired aplastic anemia. Researchers used genomic DNA as the template to profile TCR beta VDJ and CDR3. One entry per CDR3 protein, called by TCRdb with MiXCR from the reads. The sample consists of 400,000 to 450,000 distinct CDR3 sequences, roughly 64% of them appearing once. The source material was sorted CD4+, CD8+, or CD8+CD57+ T cells (not recorded which) from PBMCs. These receptors all stem from a human donor in good health, serving as a control.

This sequence joins TRBV7-2 and TRBJ1-5; tentative D call: TRBD1 (6 bases). The germline gives CDR1 SGHTA, CDR2 FQGNSA. Trimming stripped 3 bases from V and 15 bases from J, with 24 bases between. This CDR3 has 15 amino acids. The CDR3 DNA reads as TGTGCCAGCAGCTTGGGGACGGGGGCGAGCCCACATACGCATTTT. This gives the protein CASSLGTGASPHTHF.

The chain carries TRBV9 and TRBJ2-3; 9 nucleotides line up with TRBD2. This CDR3 region has 16 residues. Losses at the gene ends were 4 bases for V and 0 bases for J; bases not matched to a gene: 6. Germline-derived CDR1 and CDR2 are SGDLS and YYNGEE. The DNA of the CDR3 is TGTGCCAGCAGCCCAAGCGGGGGGCGAAGCACAGATACGCAGTATTTT. Its protein product is CASSPSGGRSTDTQYF.

CDR3 nucleotides: TGTGCCAGCAGTTCAGCCGGGGGTAGCACTGAAGCTTTCTTT. Its protein product is CASSSAGGSTEAFF. V usage is TRBV2 and J usage is TRBJ1-1, with a possible D match to TRBD1 (5 bases). Trimming pared 5 bases from V and 4 bases from J, leaving 14 bases between. This CDR3 comprises 14 residues. Germline values: CDR1 SNHLY, CDR2 FYNNEI.

This clonotype has a count of ten or more. V gene TRBV19 combines with J gene TRBJ2-5, with a weak D call TRBD1 (6 bases). The germline gives CDR1 LNHDA, CDR2 SQIVND (reference sequence). CDR3 length equals 13 residues. Between the trimmed V and J ends, which lost 5 bases and 5 bases, there was a span of 12 bases. The chain's CDR3 is CASSQQGGETQYF. In DNA form, the CDR3 reads TGTGCCAGTAGTCAACAGGGCGGTGAGACCCAGTACTTC.

The table lists this clonotype with many counts. The chain has TRBV5-1 and TRBJ1-3; TRBD1 might be the D (5 bases). The V end was cut by 7 bases, the J end by 0 bases, with 14 bases between. The CDR3 extends over 15 amino acids. Germline V gene lookup returns CDR1 SGHRS and CDR2 YFSETQ. The CDR3 nucleotides read TGCGCCAGCGGGGGTGACATGAGCTCTGGAAACACCATATATTTT. Translated: CASGGDMSSGNTIYF.